This T cell receptor beta chain was obtained from a study of CD8+ T cells in alopecia areata. Between the trimmed V and J ends, which lost 0 bases and 5 bases, there was a span of 10 bases. The CDR3 runs to 13 residues. Germline assignment: CDR1 GTSNPN and CDR2 SVGIG (reference sequence). Sequencing relied on a cDNA template that was reverse transcribed from extracted RNA. This table comes from immunoSEQ multiplex PCR, and its TCRdb copy is limited to in-frame clones, with some not included. The table shows under 70,000 clones, with around 96% occurring only once. The sample consisted of CD8+ T cells sorted from blood, taken at week 0. This TCR was sampled from a human donor with alopecia areata. The chain links TRBV30 to TRBJ1-1; D might be TRBD1 (5 bases). The CDR3 region is CAWSVSGGTEAFF. The DNA of the CDR3 is TGTGCCTGGAGTGTATCGGGGGGAACTGAAGCTTTCTTT.